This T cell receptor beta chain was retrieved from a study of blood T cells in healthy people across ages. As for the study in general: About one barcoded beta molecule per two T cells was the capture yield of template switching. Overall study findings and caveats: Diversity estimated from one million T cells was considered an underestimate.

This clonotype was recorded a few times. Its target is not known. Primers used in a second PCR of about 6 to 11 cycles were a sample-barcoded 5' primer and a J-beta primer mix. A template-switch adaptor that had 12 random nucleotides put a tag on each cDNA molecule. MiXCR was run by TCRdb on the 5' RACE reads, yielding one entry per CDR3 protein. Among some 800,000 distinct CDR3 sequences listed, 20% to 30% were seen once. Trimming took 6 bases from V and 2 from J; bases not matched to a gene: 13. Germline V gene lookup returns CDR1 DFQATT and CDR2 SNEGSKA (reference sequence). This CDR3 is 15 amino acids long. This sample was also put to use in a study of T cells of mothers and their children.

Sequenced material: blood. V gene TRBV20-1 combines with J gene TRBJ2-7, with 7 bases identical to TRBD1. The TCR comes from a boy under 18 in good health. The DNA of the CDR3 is TGCAGTGCCGACGGACAGGAACTATCGACCTACGAGCAGTACTTC. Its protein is CSADGQELSTYEQYF.